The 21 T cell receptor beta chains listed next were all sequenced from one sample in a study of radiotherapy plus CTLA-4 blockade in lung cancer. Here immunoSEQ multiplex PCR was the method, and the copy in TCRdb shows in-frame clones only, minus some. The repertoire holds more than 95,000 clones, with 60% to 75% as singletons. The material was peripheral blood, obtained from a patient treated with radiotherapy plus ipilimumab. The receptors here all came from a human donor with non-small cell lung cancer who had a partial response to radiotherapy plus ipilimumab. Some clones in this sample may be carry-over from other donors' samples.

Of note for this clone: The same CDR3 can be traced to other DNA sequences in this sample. The CDR3 loop is CASSPRTGISNQPQHF. The DNA for the CDR3 is TGTGCCAGCAGTCCCAGGACAGGGATTAGCAATCAGCCCCAGCATTTT. V is TRBV27 and J is TRBJ1-5, with TRBD1 identical over 8 bases. Trimming removed 5 bases from V and 0 bases from J; junction bases left unmatched: 6. The CDR3 extends over 16 amino acids. Germline V gene lookup returns CDR1 MNHEY and CDR2 SMNVEV (reference sequence).

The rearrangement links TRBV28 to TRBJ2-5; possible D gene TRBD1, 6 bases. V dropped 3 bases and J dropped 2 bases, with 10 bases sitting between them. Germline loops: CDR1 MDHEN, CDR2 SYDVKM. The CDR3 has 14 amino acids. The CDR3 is CASSFGQTQETQYF. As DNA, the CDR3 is TGTGCCAGCAGTTTTGGACAGACTCAAGAGACCCAGTACTTC.

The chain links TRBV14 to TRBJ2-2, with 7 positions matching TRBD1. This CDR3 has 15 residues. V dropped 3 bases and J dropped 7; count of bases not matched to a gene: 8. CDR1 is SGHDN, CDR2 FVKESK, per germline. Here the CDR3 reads CASSHDRALGGELFF. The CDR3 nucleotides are TGTGCCAGCAGCCACGACAGGGCCCTCGGCGGGGAGCTGTTTTTT.

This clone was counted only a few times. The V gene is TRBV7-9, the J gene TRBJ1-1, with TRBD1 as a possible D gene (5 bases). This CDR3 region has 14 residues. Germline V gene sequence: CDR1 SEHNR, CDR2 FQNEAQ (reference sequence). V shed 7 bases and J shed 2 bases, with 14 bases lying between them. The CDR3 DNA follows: TGTGCCAGCACCCCAGGTCGGACAAACACTGAAGCTTTCTTT. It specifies CASTPGRTNTEAFF.

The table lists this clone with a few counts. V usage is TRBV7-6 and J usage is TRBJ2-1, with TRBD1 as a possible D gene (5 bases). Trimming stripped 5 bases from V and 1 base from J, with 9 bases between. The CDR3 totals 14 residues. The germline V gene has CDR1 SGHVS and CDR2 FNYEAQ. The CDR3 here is CASSQTVSYNEQFF. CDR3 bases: TGTGCCAGCAGCCAGACAGTTTCCTACAATGAGCAGTTCTTC.

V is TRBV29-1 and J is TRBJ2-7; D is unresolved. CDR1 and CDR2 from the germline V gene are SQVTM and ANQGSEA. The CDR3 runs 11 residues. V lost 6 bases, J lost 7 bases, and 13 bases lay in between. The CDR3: CSVRLEWEQYF. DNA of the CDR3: TGCAGCGTCAGGCTTGAGTGGGAGCAGTACTTC.

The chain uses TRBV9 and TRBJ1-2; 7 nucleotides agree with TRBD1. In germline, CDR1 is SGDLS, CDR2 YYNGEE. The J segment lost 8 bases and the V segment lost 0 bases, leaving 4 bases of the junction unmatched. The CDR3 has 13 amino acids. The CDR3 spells CASSVATGEGYTF. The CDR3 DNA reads TGTGCCAGCAGCGTAGCAACAGGGGAAGGCTACACCTTC.

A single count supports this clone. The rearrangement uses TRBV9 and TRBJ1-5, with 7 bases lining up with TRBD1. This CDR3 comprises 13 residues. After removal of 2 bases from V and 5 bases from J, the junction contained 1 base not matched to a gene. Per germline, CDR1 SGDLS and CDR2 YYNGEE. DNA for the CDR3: TGTGCCAGCAGCGTCGGGACAGATCAGCCCCAGCATTTT. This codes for CASSVGTDQPQHF.

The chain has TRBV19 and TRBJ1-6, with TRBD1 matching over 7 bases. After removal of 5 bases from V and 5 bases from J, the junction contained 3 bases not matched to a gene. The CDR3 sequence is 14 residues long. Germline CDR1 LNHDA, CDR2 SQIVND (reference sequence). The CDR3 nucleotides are TGTGCCAGTAGTCAGGGGGTCAATAATTCACCCCTCCACTTT. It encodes CASSQGVNNSPLHF.

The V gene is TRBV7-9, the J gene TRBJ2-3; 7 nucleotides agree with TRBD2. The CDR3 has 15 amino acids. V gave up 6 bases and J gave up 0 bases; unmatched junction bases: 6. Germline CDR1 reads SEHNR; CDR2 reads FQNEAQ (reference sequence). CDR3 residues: CASRGRDSSTDTQYF. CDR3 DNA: TGTGCCAGCAGGGGGAGGGACTCTAGCACAGATACGCAGTATTTT.

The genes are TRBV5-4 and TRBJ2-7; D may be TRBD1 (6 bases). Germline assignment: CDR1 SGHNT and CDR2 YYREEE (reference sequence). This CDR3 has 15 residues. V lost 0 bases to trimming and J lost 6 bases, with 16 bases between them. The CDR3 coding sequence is TGTGCCAGCAGCTTGGAGCCAGGGGTAGTAGGCGAGCAGTACTTC. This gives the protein CASSLEPGVVGEQYF.

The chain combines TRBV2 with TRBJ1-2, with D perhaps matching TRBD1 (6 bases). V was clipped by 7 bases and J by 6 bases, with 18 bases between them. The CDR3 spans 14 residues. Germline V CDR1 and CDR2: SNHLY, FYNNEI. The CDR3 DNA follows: TGTGCCAGCACCCGTAACGGGGGGGGCCATGGCTACACCTTC. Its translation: CASTRNGGGHGYTF.

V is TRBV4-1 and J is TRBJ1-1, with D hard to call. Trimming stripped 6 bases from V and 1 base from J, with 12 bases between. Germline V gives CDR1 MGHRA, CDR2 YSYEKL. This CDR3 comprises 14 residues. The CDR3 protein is CASSGPLRNTEAFF. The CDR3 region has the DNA TGCGCCAGCAGTGGGCCTCTTCGGAACACTGAAGCTTTCTTT.

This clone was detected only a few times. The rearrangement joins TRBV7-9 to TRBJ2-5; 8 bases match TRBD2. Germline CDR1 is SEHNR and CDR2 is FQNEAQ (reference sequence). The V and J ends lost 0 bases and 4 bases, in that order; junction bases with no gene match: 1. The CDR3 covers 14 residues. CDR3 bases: TGTGCCAGCAGCTTAGCCGGGGGGGGAGAGACCCAGTACTTC. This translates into CASSLAGGGETQYF.

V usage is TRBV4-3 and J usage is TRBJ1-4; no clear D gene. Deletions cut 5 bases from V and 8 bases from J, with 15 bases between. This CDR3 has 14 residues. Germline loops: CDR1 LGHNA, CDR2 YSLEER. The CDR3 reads CASSGGGSREKLFF. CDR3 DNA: TGCGCCAGCAGCGGCGGCGGGAGTCGCGAAAAACTGTTTTTT.

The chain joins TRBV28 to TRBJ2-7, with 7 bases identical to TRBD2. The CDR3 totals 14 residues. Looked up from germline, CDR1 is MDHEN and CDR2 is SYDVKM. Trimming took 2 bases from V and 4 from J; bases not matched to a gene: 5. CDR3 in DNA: TGTGCCAGCAGTTTAAGCGGACTAGAGTACGAGCAGTACTTC. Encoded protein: CASSLSGLEYEQYF.

CDR3 bases: TGTGCCAGGTCGGACAGGTTCTATAATTCACCCCTCCACTTT. This gives the protein CARSDRFYNSPLHF. The chain recombines TRBV7-6 with TRBJ1-6; TRBD1 matches 7 bases. V lost 9 bases to trimming and J lost 3 bases; unmatched junction nucleotides: 5. This CDR3 spans 14 amino acids. Germline CDR1 reads SGHVS; CDR2 reads FNYEAQ.

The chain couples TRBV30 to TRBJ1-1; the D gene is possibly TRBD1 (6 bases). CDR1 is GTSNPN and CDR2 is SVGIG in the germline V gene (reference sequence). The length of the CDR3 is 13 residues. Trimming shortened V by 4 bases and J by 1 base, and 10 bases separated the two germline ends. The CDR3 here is CAWTLQGNTEAFF. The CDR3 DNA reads TGTGCCTGGACATTACAGGGGAACACTGAAGCTTTCTTT.

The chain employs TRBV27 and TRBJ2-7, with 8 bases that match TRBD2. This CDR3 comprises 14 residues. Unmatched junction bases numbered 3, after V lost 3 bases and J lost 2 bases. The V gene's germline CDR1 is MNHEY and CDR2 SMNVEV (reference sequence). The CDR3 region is CASSFRGGPYEQYF. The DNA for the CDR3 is TGTGCCAGCAGTTTTCGGGGGGGGCCCTACGAGCAGTACTTC.

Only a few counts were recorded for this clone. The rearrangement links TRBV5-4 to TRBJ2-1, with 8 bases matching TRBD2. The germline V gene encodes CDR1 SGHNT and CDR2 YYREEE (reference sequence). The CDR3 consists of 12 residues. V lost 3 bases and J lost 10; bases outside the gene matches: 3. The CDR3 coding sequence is TGTGCCAGCAGCTGGACTAGCCGGGAGCAGTTCTTC. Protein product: CASSWTSREQFF.

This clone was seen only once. The CDR3 here is CASSQISGGETQYF. In DNA, the CDR3 is TGCGCCAGCAGCCAAATAAGCGGGGGGGAGACCCAGTACTTC. This chain joins TRBV4-3 and TRBJ2-5; TRBD2 aligns across 9 bases. J gave up 5 bases and V 2 bases, and 3 bases lay outside the gene matches. Germline CDR1 LGHNA, CDR2 YSLEER. The CDR3 covers 14 residues.